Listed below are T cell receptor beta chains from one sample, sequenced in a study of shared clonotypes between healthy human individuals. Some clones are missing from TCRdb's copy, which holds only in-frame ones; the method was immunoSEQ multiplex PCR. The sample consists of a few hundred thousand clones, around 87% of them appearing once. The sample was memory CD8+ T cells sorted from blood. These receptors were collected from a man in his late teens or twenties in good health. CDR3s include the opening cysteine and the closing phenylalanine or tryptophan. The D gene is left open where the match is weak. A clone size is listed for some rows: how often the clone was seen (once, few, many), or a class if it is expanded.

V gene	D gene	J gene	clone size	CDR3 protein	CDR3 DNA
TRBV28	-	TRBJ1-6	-	CASSFPPAGSGSPLHF	TGTGCCAGCAGTTTTCCCCCCGCCGGCTCGGGTTCACCCCTCCACTTT
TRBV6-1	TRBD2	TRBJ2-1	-	CASSSGEALYEQFF	TGTGCCAGCAGTAGCGGGGAAGCGCTCTATGAGCAGTTCTTC
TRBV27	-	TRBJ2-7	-	CASSPLADSRTGQYF	TGTGCCAGCAGTCCTCTCGCGGACAGCCGTACGGGGCAGTACTTC
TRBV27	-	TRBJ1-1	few	CASSSYSNTEAFF	TGTGCCAGCAGTTCGTACTCGAACACTGAAGCTTTCTTT
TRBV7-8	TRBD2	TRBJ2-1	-	CASSLVGLAESSYNEQFF	TGTGCCAGCAGCTTAGTGGGACTAGCGGAAAGCTCCTACAATGAGCAGTTCTTC
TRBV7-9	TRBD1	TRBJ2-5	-	CASSSDREAELTETQYF	TGTGCCAGCAGCTCGGACAGGGAGGCAGAATTAACGGAGACCCAGTACTTC
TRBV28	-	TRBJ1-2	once	CASSFGIYGYTF	TGTGCCAGCAGTTTCGGCATCTATGGCTACACCTTC
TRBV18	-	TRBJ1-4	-	CASSPPEGDEKLFF	TGTGCCAGCTCACCCCCCGAGGGGGATGAAAAACTGTTTTTT
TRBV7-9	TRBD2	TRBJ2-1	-	CASSLGGRVYNEQFF	TGTGCCAGCAGCTTAGGCGGGAGGGTGTACAATGAGCAGTTCTTC
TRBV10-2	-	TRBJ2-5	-	CASSESSRGLDQETQYF	TGCGCCAGCAGTGAGTCGTCGCGGGGGCTGGATCAAGAGACCCAGTACTTC
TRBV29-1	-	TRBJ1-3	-	CSVLGSDLTIYF	TGCAGCGTTTTGGGCAGCGACTTGACCATATATTTT
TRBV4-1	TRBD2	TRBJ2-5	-	CASSQIAGQETQYF	TGCGCCAGCAGCCAGATAGCGGGGCAAGAGACCCAGTACTTC
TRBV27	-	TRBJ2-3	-	CASSLSAPPSTDTQYF	TGTGCCAGCAGTTTATCCGCCCCCCCTAGCACAGATACGCAGTATTTT
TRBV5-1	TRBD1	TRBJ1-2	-	CASSPDRANYGYTF	TGCGCCAGCAGCCCGGACAGGGCTAACTATGGCTACACCTTC
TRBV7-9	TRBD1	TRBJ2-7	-	CASSRETGGSYEQYF	TGTGCCAGCAGCCGGGAAACAGGGGGCTCCTACGAGCAGTACTTC
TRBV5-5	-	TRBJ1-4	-	CASSPGTRDEKLFF	TGTGCCAGCAGCCCCGGGACGAGGGATGAAAAACTGTTTTTT
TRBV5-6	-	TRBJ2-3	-	CASSPGGVQYF	TGTGCCAGCAGCCCCGGGGGAGTGCAGTATTTT
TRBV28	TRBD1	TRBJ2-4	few	CASKRQGSAKNIQYF	TGTGCCAGCAAACGACAGGGCTCAGCCAAAAACATTCAGTACTTC
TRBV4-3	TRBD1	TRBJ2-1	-	CASSQDLTGGNNEQFF	TGCGCCAGCAGCCAAGATCTAACAGGGGGTAACAATGAGCAGTTCTTC
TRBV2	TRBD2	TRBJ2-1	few	CASSEELLAEQFF	TGTGCCAGCAGTGAAGAACTACTAGCGGAGCAGTTCTTC
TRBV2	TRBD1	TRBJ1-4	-	CASSGSGTVKEKLFF	TGTGCCAGCAGTGGATCCGGGACAGTAAAAGAAAAACTGTTTTTT
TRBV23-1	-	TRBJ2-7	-	CASSQIGQQSYEQYF	TGCGCCAGCAGTCAAATAGGCCAGCAGAGCTACGAGCAGTACTTC
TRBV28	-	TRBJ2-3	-	CASSLVQGTEDTQYF	TGTGCCAGCAGTTTAGTCCAGGGGACGGAGGATACGCAGTATTTT
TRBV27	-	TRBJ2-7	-	CASGPEPYYEQYF	TGTGCCAGCGGCCCAGAACCCTACTACGAGCAGTACTTC
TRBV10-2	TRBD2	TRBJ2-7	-	CASSELSSGFLGVVYEQYF	TGCGCCAGCAGTGAGTTGTCTAGCGGATTTCTAGGGGTGGTCTACGAGCAGTACTTC
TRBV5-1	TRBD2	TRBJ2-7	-	CASSLEASGTYEQYF	TGCGCCAGCAGCTTGGAGGCTAGCGGCACCTACGAGCAGTACTTC
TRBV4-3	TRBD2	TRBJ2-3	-	CASSQEPAGDTDTQYF	TGCGCCAGCAGCCAAGAACCAGCGGGAGACACAGATACGCAGTATTTT
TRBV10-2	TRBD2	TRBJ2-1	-	CASSVSGRGKGSYNEQFF	TGCGCCAGCAGTGTTAGCGGGAGGGGAAAAGGCTCCTACAATGAGCAGTTCTTC
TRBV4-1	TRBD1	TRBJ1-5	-	CASSQDSQGGQPQHF	TGCGCCAGCAGCCAAGATAGTCAGGGGGGTCAGCCCCAGCATTTT
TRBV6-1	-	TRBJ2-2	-	CASSVPGVATGELFF	TGTGCCAGCAGTGTCCCAGGAGTGGCGACCGGGGAGCTGTTTTTT
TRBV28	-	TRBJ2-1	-	CASSFNEQFF	TGTGCCAGCAGTTTTAATGAGCAGTTCTTC
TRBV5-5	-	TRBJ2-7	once	CASSLGPPGYEQYF	TGTGCCAGCAGCTTGGGCCCCCCAGGCTACGAGCAGTACTTC
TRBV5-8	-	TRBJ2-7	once	CASSFGTKHSYEQYF	TGTGCCAGCAGCTTCGGGACAAAACACTCCTACGAGCAGTACTTC
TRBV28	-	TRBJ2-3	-	CASSFGGGSTDTQYF	TGTGCCAGCAGTTTTGGTGGGGGCAGCACAGATACGCAGTATTTT
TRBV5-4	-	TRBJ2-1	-	CASSRPDGNEQFF	TGTGCCAGCAGCAGACCGGACGGGAATGAGCAGTTCTTC
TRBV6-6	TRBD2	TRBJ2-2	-	CASSYLRGGDGELFF	TGTGCCAGCAGTTACTTACGCGGGGGAGACGGGGAGCTGTTTTTT
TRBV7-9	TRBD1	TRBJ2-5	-	CASRDTGGGETQYF	TGTGCCAGCAGGGATACAGGGGGCGGAGAGACCCAGTACTTC
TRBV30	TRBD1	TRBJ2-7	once	CAWSWQGAYEQYF	TGTGCCTGGAGTTGGCAGGGGGCCTACGAGCAGTACTTC
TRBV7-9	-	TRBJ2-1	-	CASNHMNPVEQFF	TGTGCCAGCAACCATATGAACCCGGTTGAGCAGTTCTTC
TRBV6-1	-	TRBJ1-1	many	CASSEGRAGDTEAFF	TGTGCCAGCAGTGAAGGGAGGGCAGGTGACACTGAAGCTTTCTTT
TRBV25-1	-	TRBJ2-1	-	CASSEYTGKTYNEQFF	TGTGCCAGCAGTGAATATACCGGGAAAACCTACAATGAGCAGTTCTTC
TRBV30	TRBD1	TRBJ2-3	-	CAWSLTGLGDTQYF	TGTGCCTGGTCATTGACAGGGTTAGGGGATACGCAGTATTTT
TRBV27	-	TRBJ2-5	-	CASSPVGPETQYF	TGTGCCAGCAGTCCCGTGGGGCCAGAGACCCAGTACTTC
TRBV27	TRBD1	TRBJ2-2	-	CATHPQGAGGELFF	TGTGCCACCCATCCACAGGGGGCCGGCGGGGAGCTGTTTTTT
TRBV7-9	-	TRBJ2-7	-	CASSLGRESYEQYF	TGTGCCAGCAGCTTAGGCAGGGAATCCTACGAGCAGTACTTC
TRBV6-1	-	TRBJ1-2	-	CASVTLQDMPSGYTF	TGTGCCAGCGTAACCCTACAGGACATGCCATCCGGCTACACCTTC